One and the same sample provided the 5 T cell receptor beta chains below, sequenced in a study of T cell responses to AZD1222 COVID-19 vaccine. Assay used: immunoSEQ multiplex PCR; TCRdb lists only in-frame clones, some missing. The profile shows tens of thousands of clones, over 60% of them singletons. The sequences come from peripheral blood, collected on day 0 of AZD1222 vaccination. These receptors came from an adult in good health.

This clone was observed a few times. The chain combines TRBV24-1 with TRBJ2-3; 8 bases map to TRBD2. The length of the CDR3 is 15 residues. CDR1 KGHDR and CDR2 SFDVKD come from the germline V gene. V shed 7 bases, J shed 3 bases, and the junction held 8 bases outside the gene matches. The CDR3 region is CATSLAGSATDTQYF. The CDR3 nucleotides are TGTGCCACCAGCCTAGCGGGCAGCGCGACAGATACGCAGTATTTT.

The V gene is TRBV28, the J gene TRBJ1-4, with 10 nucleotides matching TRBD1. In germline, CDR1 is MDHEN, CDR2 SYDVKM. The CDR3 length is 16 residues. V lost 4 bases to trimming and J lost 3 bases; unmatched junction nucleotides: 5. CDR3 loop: CASSSRDRGSNEKLFF. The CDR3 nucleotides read TGTGCCAGCAGTTCCCGGGACAGGGGCTCTAATGAAAAACTGTTTTTT.

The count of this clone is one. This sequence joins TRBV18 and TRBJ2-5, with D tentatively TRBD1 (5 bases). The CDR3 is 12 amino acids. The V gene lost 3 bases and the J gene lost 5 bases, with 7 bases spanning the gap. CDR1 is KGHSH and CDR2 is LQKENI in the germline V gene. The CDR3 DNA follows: TGTGCCAGCTCACCCGCAGGGGAGACCCAGTACTTC. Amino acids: CASSPAGETQYF.

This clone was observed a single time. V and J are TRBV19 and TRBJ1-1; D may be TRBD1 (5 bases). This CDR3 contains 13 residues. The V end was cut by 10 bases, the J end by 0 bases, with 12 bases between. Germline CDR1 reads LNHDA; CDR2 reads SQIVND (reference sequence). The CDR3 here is CAIQDGLNTEAFF. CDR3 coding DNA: TGTGCCATACAGGACGGGCTGAACACTGAAGCTTTCTTT.

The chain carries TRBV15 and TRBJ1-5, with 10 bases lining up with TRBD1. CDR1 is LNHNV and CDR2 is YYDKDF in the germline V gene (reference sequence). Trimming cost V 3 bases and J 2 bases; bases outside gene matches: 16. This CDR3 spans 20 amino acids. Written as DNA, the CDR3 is TGTGCCACCAGCAGGCTAACCGGGACAGGGGTTGACGGGGGCAATCAGCCCCAGCATTTT. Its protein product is CATSRLTGTGVDGGNQPQHF.